The next 32 T cell receptor beta chains were all read from a single sample in a study of blood T cell repertoires in COVID-19. Clones were read by immunoSEQ multiplex PCR, and TCRdb kept only the in-frame ones, dropping some. The data contain some 330,000 clones, 92% of them singletons. Sequencing used PBMCs or T cells enriched from blood (not recorded which). These receptors came from a woman in her thirties who had recovered from COVID-19.

The chain has TRBV28 and TRBJ1-2; 12 bases line up with TRBD1. The V segment lost 6 bases and the J segment 4 bases; nucleotides outside the gene matches: 9. Germline V lookup: CDR1 MDHEN, CDR2 SYDVKM. The CDR3 covers 16 residues. The CDR3 protein is CASRSGQGAPGYGYTF. The CDR3 DNA sequence: TGTGCCAGCAGGTCGGGACAGGGGGCTCCCGGCTATGGCTACACCTTC.

The chain recombines TRBV10-1 with TRBJ1-2, with a tentative D call TRBD1 (6 bases). CDR1 is WNHNN and CDR2 is SYGVQD in the germline V gene (reference sequence). V was pared by 6 bases and J by 7 bases, with 9 bases between. This CDR3 comprises 11 residues. The CDR3 protein is CASRQGRGYTF. CDR3 DNA sequence: TGCGCCAGCAGACAGGGACGTGGCTACACCTTC.

The chain has TRBV25-1 and TRBJ2-6, with D possibly matching TRBD1 (6 bases). Germline V lookup: CDR1 MGHDK, CDR2 SYGVNS. Trimming cost V 8 bases and J 0 bases, with 8 bases left between them. The CDR3 spans 14 residues. The CDR3 nucleotides read TGTGCCAGCGCCAGGGGCTCTGGGGCCAACGTCCTGACTTTC. Protein: CASARGSGANVLTF.

J is TRBJ2-7 and V is TRBV18, with 9 positions matching TRBD1. After removal of 6 bases from V and 4 bases from J, the junction contained 7 bases not matched to a gene. Per the germline V gene, CDR1 is KGHSH and CDR2 is LQKENI. The length of the CDR3 is 14 residues. In DNA form, the CDR3 reads TGTGCCAGCTCTAGACAGGGGGAGAGGTACGAGCAGTACTTC. It codes for CASSRQGERYEQYF.

This clone has a single count. V gene TRBV28 combines with J gene TRBJ2-3; D might be TRBD2 (7 bases). Looked up from germline, CDR1 is MDHEN and CDR2 is SYDVKM. Trimming removed 3 bases at V and 6 bases at J, with 28 bases between. This CDR3 comprises 19 residues. CDR3 loop: CASSLGAHPTGGLGDTQYF. CDR3 nucleotides: TGTGCCAGCAGTTTGGGGGCGCATCCGACGGGAGGCCTGGGTGATACGCAGTATTTT.

The rearrangement links TRBV14 to TRBJ2-7; D call uncertain. The CDR3 extends over 14 amino acids. V was clipped by 0 bases and J by 5 bases, with 11 bases between them. CDR1 is SGHDN and CDR2 is FVKESK in the germline V gene. CDR3: CASSQDNGFDEQYF. CDR3 nucleotide sequence: TGTGCCAGCAGCCAAGATAACGGGTTCGACGAGCAGTACTTC.

As to this clone: Other DNA sequences in the sample encode the same CDR3. The V gene is TRBV5-1, the J gene TRBJ2-7; D perhaps matches TRBD1 (5 bases). The length of the CDR3 is 14 residues. In germline, CDR1 is SGHRS, CDR2 YFSETQ. The V and J ends lost 2 bases and 0 bases respectively, with 9 bases between them. CDR3 nucleotide sequence: TGCGCCAGCAGCTTAGGGGATAGCTCCTACGAGCAGTACTTC. Translating gives CASSLGDSSYEQYF.

The CDR3 loop is CATRPGRAGVYYEQYF. The CDR3 DNA is TGTGCCACCAGGCCGGGCAGAGCGGGAGTATATTACGAGCAGTACTTC. The chain recombines TRBV28 with TRBJ2-7, with 8 bases aligning to TRBD2. The junction had 18 bases not matched to a gene; V was cut back by 10 bases and J by 4 bases. CDR1 and CDR2 from the germline V gene are MDHEN and SYDVKM. The CDR3 consists of 16 residues.

This chain joins TRBV28 and TRBJ2-7; no clear D. Germline CDR1 and CDR2: MDHEN and SYDVKM. Trimming stripped 6 bases from V and 3 bases from J, with 9 bases between. The CDR3 is 12 amino acids. The CDR3 sequence is CASSSTNYEQYF. The CDR3 region has the DNA TGTGCCAGCAGCTCTACCAACTACGAGCAGTACTTC.

This CDR3 is CASSKRTGYSNQPQHF. The DNA for the CDR3 is TGTGCCAGCAGCAAAAGGACAGGTTATAGCAATCAGCCCCAGCATTTT. This chain joins TRBV5-8 and TRBJ1-5; 7 bases map to TRBD1. With V trimmed by 4 bases and J by 0 bases, 7 bases remained unmatched. This CDR3 spans 16 amino acids. Per the germline V gene, CDR1 is SGHTS and CDR2 is YDEGEE.

V is TRBV27 and J is TRBJ1-5, with a tentative D call TRBD1 (6 bases). CDR1 and CDR2 (germline): MNHEY, SMNVEV (reference sequence). The length of the CDR3 is 15 residues. Trimming left V 5 bases short and J 7 bases short, with 18 bases between. Here the CDR3 reads CASSIKGRGIQPQHF. The CDR3 DNA reads TGTGCCAGCAGTATCAAGGGAAGGGGGATCCAGCCCCAGCATTTT.

This clone was detected a few times. The chain carries TRBV4-3 and TRBJ2-1, with D perhaps TRBD2 (6 bases). CDR1 and CDR2 from the germline V gene are LGHNA and YSLEER. Trimming shortened V by 4 bases and J by 8 bases, and 15 bases separated the two germline ends. The CDR3 covers 14 residues. This CDR3 reads CASSRGGLPDEQFF. In DNA, the CDR3 is TGCGCCAGCAGCCGAGGAGGGCTTCCGGATGAGCAGTTCTTC.

The chain carries TRBV11-2 and TRBJ2-2; 8 bases are shared with TRBD2. The CDR3 runs 17 residues. Unmatched junction bases numbered 8, after V lost 0 bases and J lost 5 bases. CDR1 is SGHAT, CDR2 FQNNGV, per germline. CDR3 sequence reads: CASSLDPLAVTTGELFF. CDR3 coding DNA: TGTGCCAGCAGCTTAGACCCACTAGCGGTTACAACCGGGGAGCTGTTTTTT. The full variable domain, its missing parts supplied by reference TRBV11-2 and TRBJ2-2, is EAGVAQSPRYKIIEKRQSVAFWCNPISGHATLYWYQQILGQGPKLLIQFQNNGVVDDSQLPKDRFSAERLKGVDSTLKIQPAKLEDSAVYLCASSLDPLAVTTGELFFGEGSRLTVL.

The chain links TRBV6-5 to TRBJ1-2; D might be TRBD1 (5 bases). Between the trimmed V and J ends, which lost 5 bases and 0 bases, there was a span of 7 bases. This CDR3 has 13 residues. Germline lookup yields CDR1 MNHEY and CDR2 SVGAGI. DNA for the CDR3: TGTGCCAGCAGTCAGGGTTCTAACTATGGCTACACCTTC. Amino acids: CASSQGSNYGYTF.

This clone was picked up one time. CDR3 DNA sequence: TGTGCCAGCAGTTCCGCCCGGACAGGGTTAGGCTACACCTTC. This gives the protein CASSSARTGLGYTF. The V and J genes are TRBV28 and TRBJ1-2; TRBD1 matches at 8 bases. CDR1 and CDR2 (germline): MDHEN, SYDVKM. The V segment lost 4 bases and the J segment 8 bases; nucleotides outside the gene matches: 9. The CDR3 length is 14 residues.

The chain couples TRBV19 to TRBJ1-1; no firm D call. This CDR3 region has 16 residues. The V and J ends lost 5 bases and 0 bases respectively, with 16 bases between them. The V gene's germline CDR1 is LNHDA and CDR2 SQIVND (reference sequence). CDR3 protein: CASSVGEYGMNTEAFF. The DNA for the CDR3 is TGTGCCAGTAGTGTCGGGGAGTACGGCATGAACACTGAAGCTTTCTTT.

The chain links TRBV5-8 to TRBJ1-2, with TRBD1 as a possible D gene (6 bases). V was cut by 3 bases and J by 4 bases, with 19 bases left in between. CDR3 length: 16 amino acids. Germline-derived CDR1 and CDR2 are SGHTS and YDEGEE. In nucleotides, the CDR3 is TGTGCCAGCAGCTCCGTGGGACAAACGCGAGGCTATGGCTACACCTTC. Its protein is CASSSVGQTRGYGYTF.

The V gene is TRBV18, the J gene TRBJ2-5, with D possibly being TRBD1 (6 bases). Germline V gives CDR1 KGHSH, CDR2 LQKENI. The CDR3 is 15 residues long. V gave up 2 bases and J gave up 2 bases, with 12 bases separating them. This CDR3 reads CASSPGQYRQETQYF. The CDR3 region has the DNA TGTGCCAGCTCACCAGGACAGTACCGACAAGAGACCCAGTACTTC.

The rearrangement uses TRBV19 and TRBJ1-1, with D perhaps matching TRBD1 (5 bases). The CDR3 runs to 14 residues. Deletions cut 5 bases from V and 5 bases from J, with 15 bases between. Per the germline V gene, CDR1 is LNHDA and CDR2 is SQIVND (reference sequence). The CDR3 loop reads CASSYRSKGTEAFF. The CDR3 DNA sequence: TGTGCCAGTAGTTACAGGTCGAAGGGGACTGAAGCTTTCTTT.

The chain recombines TRBV21-1 with TRBJ2-5; the table names TRBD2, a call not compared with the DNA. TRBV21-1 constitutes a pseudogene. The CDR3 consists of 19 residues. CDR3 nucleotide sequence: TGTGCCAGCAGCAAAGGTTGCAACACGCAGTGGGAGGCGGAAGAGACCCAGTACTTC. It is translated as CASSKGCNTQWEAEETQYF.

The V and J genes are TRBV30 and TRBJ1-5; 8 positions agree with TRBD1. After removal of 1 base from V and 4 bases from J, the junction contained 3 bases not matched to a gene. CDR1 and CDR2 (germline): GTSNPN, SVGIG (reference sequence). This CDR3 has 14 residues. CDR3 protein: CAWSARQGNQPQHF. In DNA, the CDR3 is TGTGCCTGGAGTGCCAGACAGGGGAATCAGCCCCAGCATTTT.

V is TRBV18 and J is TRBJ2-2; TRBD1 matches 7 bases. V lost 5 bases to trimming and J lost 4 bases; unmatched junction nucleotides: 16. The CDR3 is made up of 18 amino acids. The germline V gene encodes CDR1 KGHSH and CDR2 LQKENI. CDR3 nucleotides: TGTGCCAGCTCAACCGGGACAGCCGACTCCCCGGGCACCGGGGAGCTGTTTTTT. Protein sequence: CASSTGTADSPGTGELFF.

V usage is TRBV6-6 and J usage is TRBJ1-2; D might be TRBD1 (5 bases). Germline CDR1 and CDR2: MNHNY and SVGAGI (reference sequence). V lost 10 bases and J lost 3, with 9 bases in between. The CDR3 runs to 11 residues. CDR3 amino acids: CATSTDYGYTF. The CDR3 region has the DNA TGTGCCACCTCGACAGACTATGGCTACACCTTC.

This clone was found once. The rearrangement joins TRBV7-9 to TRBJ1-2; TRBD1 aligns across 10 bases. The CDR3 contains 13 residues. V gave up 4 bases and J gave up 8 bases; unmatched junction bases: 4. Germline CDR1 and CDR2: SEHNR and FQNEAQ (reference sequence). The CDR3 here is CASSSTGGNGYTF. For the CDR3, the DNA is TGTGCCAGCAGCTCGACAGGGGGCAACGGCTACACCTTC.

CDR3 protein: CASSTGQEGNTIYF. In DNA, the CDR3 is TGTGCCAGCAGCACGGGACAGGAGGGCAACACCATATATTTT. The chain is built from TRBV7-9 and TRBJ1-3, with 8 bases aligning to TRBD1. Germline lookup yields CDR1 SEHNR and CDR2 FQNEAQ (reference sequence). Trimming at V came to 5 bases and at J to 7 bases, leaving 7 bases not matched to a gene. This CDR3 has 14 residues.

V and J are TRBV2 and TRBJ2-1; D not certain. V was trimmed by 4 bases and J by 0 bases, leaving 7 bases between them. CDR3 length: 14 amino acids. CDR1 is SNHLY, CDR2 FYNNEI, per germline. The CDR3 protein is CASSAGSSYNEQFF. CDR3 coding DNA: TGTGCCAGCAGTGCAGGAAGCTCCTACAATGAGCAGTTCTTC.

The genes are TRBV4-3 and TRBJ1-1; no clear D. Trimming took off 0 bases at V and 4 bases at J, with 6 bases between the two ends. In germline, CDR1 is LGHNA, CDR2 YSLEER. CDR3 length: 13 residues. Here the CDR3 DNA reads TGCGCCAGCAGCCAAGAAATTAGCACTGAAGCTTTCTTT. Residues: CASSQEISTEAFF.

This clone was seen only once. The rearrangement links TRBV7-3 to TRBJ2-7; no clear D gene. This CDR3 region has 13 residues. In germline, CDR1 is SGHTA, CDR2 FQGTGA. The V end was cut by 1 base, the J end by 0 bases, with 4 bases between. The CDR3 DNA reads TGTGCCAGCAGCTTAATCGGCTCCTACGAGCAGTACTTC. Translating gives CASSLIGSYEQYF.

This chain's CDR3 is CASSVTGTSGGLTDTQYF. The CDR3 DNA reads TGCGCCAGCAGCGTAACCGGGACTAGCGGGGGCCTCACAGATACGCAGTATTTT. The gene calls are TRBV5-1 and TRBJ2-3; 14 nucleotides agree with TRBD2. V lost 4 bases and J lost 2; bases outside the gene matches: 9. CDR1 is SGHRS, CDR2 YFSETQ, per germline. The CDR3 spans 18 residues. Looking up the rest from reference TRBV5-1 and TRBJ2-3 gives the full variable domain: KAGVTQTPRYLIKTRGQQVTLSCSPISGHRSVSWYQQTPGQGLQFLFEYFSETQRNKGNFPGRFSGRQFSNSRSEMNVSTLELGDSALYLCASSVTGTSGGLTDTQYFGPGTRLTVL.

The chain uses TRBV16 and TRBJ1-5; 7 nucleotides match TRBD1. Germline CDR1 and CDR2: KGHSY and FQNENV. The junction had 4 bases not matched to a gene; V was cut back by 1 base and J by 4 bases. The CDR3 extends over 15 amino acids. CDR3 in amino acids: CASSQFRGSNQPQHF. As DNA, the CDR3 is TGTGCCAGCAGCCAATTCAGGGGGTCGAATCAGCCCCAGCATTTT. Full variable domain (missing parts from reference TRBV16 and TRBJ1-5): GEEVAQTPKHLVRGEGQKAKLYCAPIKGHSYVFWYQQVLKNEFKFLISFQNENVFDETGMPKERFSAKCLPNSPCSLEIQATKLEDSAVYFCASSQFRGSNQPQHFGDGTRLSIL.

The rearrangement uses TRBV3-1 (or the pseudogene TRBV3-2) and TRBJ2-7; D is undetermined. The CDR3 is 11 amino acids. The germline V gene encodes CDR1 LGHDT and CDR2 YNNKEL (reference sequence). The V end lost 1 base, the J end lost 7 bases, and 5 bases lay between the germline ends. This CDR3 reads CASSQALEQYF. Here the CDR3 DNA reads TGTGCCAGCAGCCAAGCACTAGAGCAGTACTTC.

The chain links TRBV4-3 to TRBJ1-2, with D possibly matching TRBD1 (6 bases). Trimming shortened V by 6 bases and J by 6 bases, and 23 bases separated the two germline ends. This CDR3 has 16 amino acids. Germline loops: CDR1 LGHNA, CDR2 YSLEER. CDR3 sequence reads: CASSLGAFQGKDGYTF. In DNA, the CDR3 is TGCGCCAGCAGTCTCGGGGCTTTTCAGGGGAAGGATGGCTACACCTTC.